This T cell receptor beta chain was found in a study of control samples from healthy donors and cancer patients. Sequencing used immunoSEQ multiplex PCR; TCRdb keeps in-frame clones, though not all of them. The sample contains more than 85,000 clones, roughly 91% of which appear only once. Trimming cost V 5 bases and J 10 bases; bases outside gene matches: 7. Germline CDR1 SGHVS, CDR2 FQNEAQ. The CDR3 is 14 residues long. The receptor was derived from a woman between 50 and 59 years old in good health. V gene TRBV7-8 combines with J gene TRBJ2-1, with 11 bases identical to TRBD2. Source material: blood. For the CDR3, the DNA is TGTGCCAGCAGCCAAGTAGCGGGAGGGCGAGAGCAGTTCTTC. This gives the protein CASSQVAGGREQFF.